These T cell receptor beta chains were read from a single sample in a study of blood T cell repertoires in COVID-19. Only in-frame clones appear in the TCRdb table, and some are missing; sequencing was by immunoSEQ multiplex PCR. This repertoire shows about 300,000 clones, about nine tenths found once; its top ten account for 5.5% to 8%. Sequenced input: peripheral blood. The receptor set was obtained from a woman aged 25 to 45 who had recovered from COVID-19. The CDR3 runs from the conserved cysteine through the conserved F or W.

TRBV19,TRBJ2-7,CASSIKGTSGGYEQYF
TRBV5-1,TRBJ1-1,CASSLVQGLHTEAFF
TRBV6-1,TRBJ2-7,CASSEIGGPGYSEQYF
TRBV30,TRBJ1-2,CAWSDPGQGNYGYTF
TRBV28,TRBJ2-7,CAVRGTGYVHEQYF
TRBV11-2,TRBJ2-5,CASSLRGEGIETQYF
TRBV7-9,TRBJ2-7,CASSGEVATRYEQYF
TRBV7-3,TRBJ2-3,CASSLSPGGRDTQYF
TRBV6-1,TRBJ2-7,CASSEGMGLYEQYF
TRBV5-1,TRBJ2-7,CASSLDPAYEQYF
TRBV14,TRBJ2-7,CASRSTGAYEQYF
TRBV28,TRBJ1-2,CASSHKDRAYGYTF
TRBV5-1,TRBJ2-3,CASSLEDFTDTQYF
TRBV18,TRBJ2-3,CASSQTSGSSTDTQYF
TRBV24-1,TRBJ2-1,CATSDLRGEGDNEQFF
TRBV6-1,TRBJ2-3,CASSDGAGGPHTQYF
TRBV2,TRBJ1-2,CASSEGTRKAGYTF